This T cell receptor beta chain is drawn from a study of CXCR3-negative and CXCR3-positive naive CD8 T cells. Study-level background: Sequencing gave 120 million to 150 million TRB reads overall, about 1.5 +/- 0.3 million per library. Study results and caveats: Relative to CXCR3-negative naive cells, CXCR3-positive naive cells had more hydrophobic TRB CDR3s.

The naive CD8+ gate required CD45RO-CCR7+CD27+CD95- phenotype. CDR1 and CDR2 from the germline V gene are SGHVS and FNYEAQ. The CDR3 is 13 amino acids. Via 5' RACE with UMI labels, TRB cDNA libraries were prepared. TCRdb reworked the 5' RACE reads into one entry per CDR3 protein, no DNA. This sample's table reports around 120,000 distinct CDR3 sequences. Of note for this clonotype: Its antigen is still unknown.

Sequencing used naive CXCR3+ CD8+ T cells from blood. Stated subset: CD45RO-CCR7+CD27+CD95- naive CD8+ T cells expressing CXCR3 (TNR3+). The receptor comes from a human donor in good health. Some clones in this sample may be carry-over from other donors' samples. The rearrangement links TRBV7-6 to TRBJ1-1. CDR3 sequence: CASSLEFSSEAFF.